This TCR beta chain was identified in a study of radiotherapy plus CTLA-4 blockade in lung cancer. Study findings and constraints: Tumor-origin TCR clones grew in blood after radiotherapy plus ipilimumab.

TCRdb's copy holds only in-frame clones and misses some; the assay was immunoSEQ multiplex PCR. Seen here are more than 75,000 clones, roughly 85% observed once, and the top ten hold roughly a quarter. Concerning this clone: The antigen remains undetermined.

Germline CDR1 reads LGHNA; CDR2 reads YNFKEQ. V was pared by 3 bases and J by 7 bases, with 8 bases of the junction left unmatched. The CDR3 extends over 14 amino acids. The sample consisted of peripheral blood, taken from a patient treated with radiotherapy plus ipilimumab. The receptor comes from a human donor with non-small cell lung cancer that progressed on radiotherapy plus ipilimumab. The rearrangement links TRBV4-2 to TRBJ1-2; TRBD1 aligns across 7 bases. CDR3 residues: CASSHDRDPSGYTF. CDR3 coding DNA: TGTGCCAGCAGCCACGACAGGGACCCCTCTGGCTACACCTTC.